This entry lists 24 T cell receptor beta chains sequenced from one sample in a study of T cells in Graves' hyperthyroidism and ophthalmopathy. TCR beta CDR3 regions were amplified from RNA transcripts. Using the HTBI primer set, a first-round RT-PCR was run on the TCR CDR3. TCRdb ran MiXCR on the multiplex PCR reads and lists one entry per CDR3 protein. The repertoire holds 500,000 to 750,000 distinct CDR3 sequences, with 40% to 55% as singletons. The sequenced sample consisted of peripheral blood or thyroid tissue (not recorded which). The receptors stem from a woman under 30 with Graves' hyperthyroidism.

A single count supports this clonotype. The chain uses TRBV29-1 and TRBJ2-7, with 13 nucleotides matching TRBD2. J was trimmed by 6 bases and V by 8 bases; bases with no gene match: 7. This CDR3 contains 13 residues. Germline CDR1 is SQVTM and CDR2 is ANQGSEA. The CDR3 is CSSERTSGSEQYF. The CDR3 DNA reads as TGCAGCAGTGAGCGGACTAGCGGGAGCGAGCAGTACTTC.

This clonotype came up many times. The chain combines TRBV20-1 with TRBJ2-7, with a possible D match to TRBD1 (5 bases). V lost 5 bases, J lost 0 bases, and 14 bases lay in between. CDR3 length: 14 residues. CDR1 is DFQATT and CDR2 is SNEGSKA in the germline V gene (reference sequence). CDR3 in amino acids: CSAGASSNSYEQYF. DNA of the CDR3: TGCAGTGCTGGGGCCTCGAGTAACTCCTACGAGCAGTACTTC.

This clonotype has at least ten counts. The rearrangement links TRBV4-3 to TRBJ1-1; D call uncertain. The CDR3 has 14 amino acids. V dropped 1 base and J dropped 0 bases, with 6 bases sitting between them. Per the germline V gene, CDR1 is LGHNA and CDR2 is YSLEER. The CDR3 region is CASSQVWVNTEAFF. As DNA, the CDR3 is TGCGCCAGCAGCCAAGTATGGGTGAACACTGAAGCTTTCTTT.

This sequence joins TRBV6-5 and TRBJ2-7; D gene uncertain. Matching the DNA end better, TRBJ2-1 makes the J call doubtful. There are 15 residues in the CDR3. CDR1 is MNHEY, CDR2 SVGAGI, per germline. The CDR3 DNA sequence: TGTGCCAGCAGTTTTGTAAGGACGGAGAACAATGAGCAGTTCTTC. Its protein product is CASSFVRTENNEQFF.

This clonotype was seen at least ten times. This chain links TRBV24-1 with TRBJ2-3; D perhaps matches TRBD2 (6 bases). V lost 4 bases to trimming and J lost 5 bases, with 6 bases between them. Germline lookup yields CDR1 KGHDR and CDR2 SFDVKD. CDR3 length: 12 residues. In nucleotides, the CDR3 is TGTGCCACCAGTGACGGGAGAGATACGCAGTATTTT. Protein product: CATSDGRDTQYF.

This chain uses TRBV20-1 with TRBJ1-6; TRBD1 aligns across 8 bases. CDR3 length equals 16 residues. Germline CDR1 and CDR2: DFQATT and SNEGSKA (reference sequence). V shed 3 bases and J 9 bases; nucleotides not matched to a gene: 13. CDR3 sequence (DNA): TGCAGTGCTAGGTCAGAGATGGAACAGGGGGGTTCACCCCTCCACTTT. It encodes CSARSEMEQGGSPLHF.

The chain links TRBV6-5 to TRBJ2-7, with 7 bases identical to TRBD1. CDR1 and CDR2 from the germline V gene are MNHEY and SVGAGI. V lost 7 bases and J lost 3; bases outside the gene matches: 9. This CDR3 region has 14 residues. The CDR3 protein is CASIQGDRHYEQYF. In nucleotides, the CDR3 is TGTGCCAGCATTCAGGGGGACCGGCACTACGAGCAGTACTTC.

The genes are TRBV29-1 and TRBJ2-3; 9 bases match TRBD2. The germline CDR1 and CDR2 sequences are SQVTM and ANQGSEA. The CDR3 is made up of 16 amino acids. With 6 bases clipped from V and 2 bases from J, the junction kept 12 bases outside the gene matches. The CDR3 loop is CSVSKGLAGDTDTQYF. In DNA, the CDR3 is TGCAGCGTCTCAAAGGGGTTAGCGGGAGACACAGATACGCAGTATTTT.

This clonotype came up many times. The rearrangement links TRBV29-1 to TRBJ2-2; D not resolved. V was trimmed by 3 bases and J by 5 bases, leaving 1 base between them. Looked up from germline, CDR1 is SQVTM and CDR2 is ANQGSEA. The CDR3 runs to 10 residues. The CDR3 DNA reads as TGCAGCGTTGAGACCGGGGAGCTGTTTTTT. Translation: CSVETGELFF.

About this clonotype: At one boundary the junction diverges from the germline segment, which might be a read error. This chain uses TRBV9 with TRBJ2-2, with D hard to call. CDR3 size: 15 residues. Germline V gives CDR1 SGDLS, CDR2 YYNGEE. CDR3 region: CASSLDGVNTGEPFF. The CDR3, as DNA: TGTGCCAGCAGCTTAGATGGTGTTAACACCGGAGAGCCGTTTTTT.

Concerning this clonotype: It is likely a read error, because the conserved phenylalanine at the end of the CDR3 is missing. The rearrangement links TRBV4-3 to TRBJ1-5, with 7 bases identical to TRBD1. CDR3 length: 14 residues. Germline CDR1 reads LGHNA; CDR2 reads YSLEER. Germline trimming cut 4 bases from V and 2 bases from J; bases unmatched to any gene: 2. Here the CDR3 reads CASSRQGGNQPQHL. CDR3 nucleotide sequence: TGCGCCAGCAGCCGACAGGGCGGCAATCAGCCCCAGCATCTT.

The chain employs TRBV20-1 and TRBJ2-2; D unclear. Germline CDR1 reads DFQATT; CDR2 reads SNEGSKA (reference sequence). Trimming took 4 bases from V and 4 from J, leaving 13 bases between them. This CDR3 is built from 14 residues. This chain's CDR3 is CSATTSPSTGELFF. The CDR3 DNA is TGCAGTGCTACAACCTCCCCTAGCACCGGGGAGCTGTTTTTT.

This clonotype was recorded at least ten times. The CDR3 spells CASSTGQGESSPLHF. CDR3 bases: TGTGCCAGTAGTACCGGACAGGGGGAAAGTTCACCCCTCCACTTT. The chain has TRBV19 and TRBJ1-6; the match to TRBD1 covers 10 bases. V lost 4 bases to trimming and J lost 9 bases; unmatched junction nucleotides: 6. Germline lookup yields CDR1 LNHDA and CDR2 SQIVND (reference sequence). This CDR3 spans 15 amino acids.

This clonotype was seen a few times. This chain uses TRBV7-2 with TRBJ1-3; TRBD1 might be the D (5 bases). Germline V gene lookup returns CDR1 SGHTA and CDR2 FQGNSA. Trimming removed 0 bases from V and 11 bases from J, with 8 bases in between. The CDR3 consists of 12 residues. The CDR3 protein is CASSLAGLSIYF. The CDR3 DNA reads TGTGCCAGCAGCTTAGCGGGACTATCCATATATTTT.

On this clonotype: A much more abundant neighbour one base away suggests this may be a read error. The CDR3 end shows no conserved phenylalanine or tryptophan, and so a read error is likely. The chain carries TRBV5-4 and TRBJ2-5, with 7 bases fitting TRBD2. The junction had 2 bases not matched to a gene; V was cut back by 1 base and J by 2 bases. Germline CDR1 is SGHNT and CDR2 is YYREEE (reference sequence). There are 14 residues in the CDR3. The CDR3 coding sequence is TGTGCCAGCAGCTTGCTTAGCGGGCAAGAGACCCAGTACCTC. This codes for CASSLLSGQETQYL.

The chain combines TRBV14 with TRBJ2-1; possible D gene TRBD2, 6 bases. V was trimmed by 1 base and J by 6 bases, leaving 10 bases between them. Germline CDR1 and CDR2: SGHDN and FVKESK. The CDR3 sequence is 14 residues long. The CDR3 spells CASSQVGEVNEQFF. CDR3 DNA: TGTGCCAGCAGCCAAGTAGGGGAGGTCAATGAGCAGTTCTTC.

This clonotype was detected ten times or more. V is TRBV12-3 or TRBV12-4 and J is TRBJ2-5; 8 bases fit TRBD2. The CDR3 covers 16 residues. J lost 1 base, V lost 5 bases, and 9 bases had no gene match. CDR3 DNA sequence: TGTGCCAGCAGTCCCCGGGGGGGAGAGGGCCAAGAGACCCAGTACTTC. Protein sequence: CASSPRGGEGQETQYF.

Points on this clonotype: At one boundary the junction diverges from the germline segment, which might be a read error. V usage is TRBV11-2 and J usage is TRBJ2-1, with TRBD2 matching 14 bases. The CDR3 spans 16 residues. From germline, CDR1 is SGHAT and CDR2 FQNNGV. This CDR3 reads CASTLPGLAGEVEQFF. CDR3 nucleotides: TGTGCCAGCACCTTACCGGGACTAGCGGGAGAGGTTGAGCAGTTCTTC.

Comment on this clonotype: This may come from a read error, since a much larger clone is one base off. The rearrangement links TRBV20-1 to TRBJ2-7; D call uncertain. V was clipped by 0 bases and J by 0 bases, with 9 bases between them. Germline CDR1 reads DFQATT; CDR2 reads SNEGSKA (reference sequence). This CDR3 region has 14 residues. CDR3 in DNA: TGCAGTGCTAGAGATACGCTGGGCTCCTACGAGCAGTACTTC. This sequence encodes CSARDTLGSYEQYF.

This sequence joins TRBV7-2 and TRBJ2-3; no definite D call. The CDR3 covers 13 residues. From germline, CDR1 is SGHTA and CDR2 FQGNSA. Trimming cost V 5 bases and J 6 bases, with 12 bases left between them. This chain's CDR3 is CASSQSPDDTQYF. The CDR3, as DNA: TGTGCCAGCAGCCAATCCCCCGATGATACGCAGTATTTT.

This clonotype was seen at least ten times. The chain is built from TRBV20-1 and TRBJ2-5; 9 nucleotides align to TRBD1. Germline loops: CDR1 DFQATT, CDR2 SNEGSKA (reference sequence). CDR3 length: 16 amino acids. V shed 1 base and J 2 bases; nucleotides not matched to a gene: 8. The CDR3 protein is CSARVGTGKVQETQYF. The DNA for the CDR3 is TGCAGTGCTAGAGTTGGGACAGGGAAGGTACAAGAGACCCAGTACTTC.

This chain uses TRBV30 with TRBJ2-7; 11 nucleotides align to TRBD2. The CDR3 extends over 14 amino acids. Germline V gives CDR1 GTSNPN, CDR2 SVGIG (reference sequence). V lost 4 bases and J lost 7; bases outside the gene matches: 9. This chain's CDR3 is CAWTTVGLAEEQYF. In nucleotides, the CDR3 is TGTGCCTGGACCACCGTGGGACTAGCGGAGGAGCAGTACTTC.

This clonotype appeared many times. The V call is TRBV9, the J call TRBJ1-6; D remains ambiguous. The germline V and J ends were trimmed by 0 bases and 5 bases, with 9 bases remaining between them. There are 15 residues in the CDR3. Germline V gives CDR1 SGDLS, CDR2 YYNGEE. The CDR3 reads CASSVDVDHNSPLHF. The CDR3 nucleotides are TGTGCCAGCAGCGTAGATGTGGACCATAATTCACCCCTCCACTTT. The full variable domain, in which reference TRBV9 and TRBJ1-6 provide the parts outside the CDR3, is DSGVTQTPKHLITATGQRVTLRCSPRSGDLSVYWYQQSLDQGLQFLIQYYNGEERAKGNILERFSAQQFPDLHSELNLSSLELGDSALYFCASSVDVDHNSPLHFGNGTRLTVT.

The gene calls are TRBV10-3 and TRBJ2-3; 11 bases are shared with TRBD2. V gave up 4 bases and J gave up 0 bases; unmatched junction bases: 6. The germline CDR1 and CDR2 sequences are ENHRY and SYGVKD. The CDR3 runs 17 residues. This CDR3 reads CAISGGLAGLSTDTQYF. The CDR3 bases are TGTGCCATCAGTGGCGGACTAGCGGGTCTTAGCACAGATACGCAGTATTTT.